This T cell receptor (beta chain) was profiled in a study of Ad26.COV2.S vaccination and SARS-CoV-2 variants. Findings of the study overall: Similar non-spike TCR breadth was seen in vaccine and placebo recipients. Total T cell responses may have been underestimated by the TCR breadth and depth analyses. Relative to placebo recipients, vaccine recipients exhibited elevated spike-specific TCR breadth.

Notes on this clone: The antigen remains undetermined.

Clones were read by immunoSEQ multiplex PCR, and TCRdb kept only the in-frame ones, dropping some. The sample includes around 450,000 clones, roughly 88% of them seen just once. The CDR3 runs to 14 residues. V lost 4 bases and J lost 9; bases outside the gene matches: 9. The germline V gene has CDR1 SGDLS and CDR2 YYNGEE. Described treatment: some 19 received Ad26.COV2.S at low or high dose, single or two shots; a few received placebo; per-sample allocation not given. On day 63 after the first injection, vaccine and placebo recipients gave samples. This clonotype was obtained from a person aged 18 to 65 who received the Ad26.COV2.S COVID-19 vaccine or a placebo. The sample in question was peripheral blood, obtained in a trial of Ad26.COV2.S vaccine versus placebo. The chain recombines TRBV9 with TRBJ2-2, with 7 bases lining up with TRBD2. The CDR3 here is CASSLSGGTRELFF. The CDR3 DNA reads as TGTGCCAGCAGCTTATCCGGTGGGACTAGGGAGCTGTTTTTT.